This T cell receptor (beta chain) originates from a study of blood T cell repertoires in COVID-19. As for the study in general: The samples span acute and convalescent COVID-19 from the United States, Italy and Spain. Sources were T cells, B-cell-depleted T cells, or PBMCs; the material itself was cDNA or gDNA.

This clone was observed a few times. Data came from immunoSEQ multiplex PCR; TCRdb stores just in-frame clones and leaves some out. Among about 22,000 clones listed, about nine tenths were seen once. Trimming removed 4 bases at V and 0 bases at J, with 4 bases between. CDR1 SGHRS and CDR2 YFSETQ come from the germline V gene. This CDR3 region has 12 residues. The sequenced sample was peripheral blood. This chain uses TRBV5-1 with TRBJ2-5; D gene ambiguous. The sequence came from a human donor with active COVID-19. The donor label of this sample is uncertain. CDR3 DNA: TGCGCCAGCAGCCGGGACCAAGAGACCCAGTACTTC. It codes for CASSRDQETQYF.